The rows below give T cell receptor beta chains drawn from one sample of a study of siplizumab effects on memory and regulatory T cells. Sequencing was performed with immunoSEQ multiplex PCR; in TCRdb, only in-frame clones are kept and a portion is missing. Of 8,000 to 9,000 clones in the sample, 60% to 80% were seen once. The sample comprised effector memory CD8+ T cells sorted from blood. The receptors stem from a human donor in good health. Each CDR3 is given with its conserved first and last residue. A D gene is named only where the DNA matches it firmly. Clone size is given for some rows only: seen once, a few or many times, or a class if the clone is expanded.

abundance: NA; j_gene: TRBJ2-2; len: 15; v_gene: TRBV28; d_gene: NA; CDR3nt: TGTGCCAGCAGCCCCTCAGCATTAAACACCGGGGAGCTGTTTTTT; CDR3aa: CASSPSALNTGELFF
abundance: NA; j_gene: TRBJ1-1; len: 14; v_gene: TRBV5-5; d_gene: NA; CDR3nt: TGTGCCAGCAGGCGAGGGGGGTGGCACACTGAAGCTTTCTTT; CDR3aa: CASRRGGWHTEAFF
abundance: NA; j_gene: TRBJ1-1; len: 12; v_gene: TRBV29-1; d_gene: NA; CDR3nt: TGCAGCGCCCACAGGGATATGACTGAAGCTTTCTTT; CDR3aa: CSAHRDMTEAFF
abundance: NA; j_gene: TRBJ2-5; len: 16; v_gene: TRBV7-9; d_gene: TRBD2; CDR3nt: TGTGCCAGCAGCACCCCTAGCGGGGGGGCCGGAGAGACCCAGTACTTC; CDR3aa: CASSTPSGGAGETQYF
abundance: NA; j_gene: TRBJ1-2; len: 13; v_gene: TRBV2; d_gene: NA; CDR3nt: TGTGCCAGCAAAGTCCTCCTTAACTATGGCTACACCTTC; CDR3aa: CASKVLLNYGYTF
abundance: NA; j_gene: TRBJ1-2; len: 13; v_gene: TRBV7-9; d_gene: NA; CDR3nt: TGTGCCAGCAGCCGCGACAGCAGCTATGGCTACACCTTC; CDR3aa: CASSRDSSYGYTF
abundance: many; j_gene: TRBJ2-7; len: 14; v_gene: TRBV25-1; d_gene: NA; CDR3nt: TGTGCCAGCAGTGAATCTGTGCGCTCCTACGAGCAGTACTTC; CDR3aa: CASSESVRSYEQYF
abundance: NA; j_gene: TRBJ2-2; len: 13; v_gene: TRBV27; d_gene: NA; CDR3nt: TGTGCCAGCAGTTTATTGGAAGCCGGGGAGCTGTTTTTT; CDR3aa: CASSLLEAGELFF
abundance: NA; j_gene: TRBJ2-2; len: 12; v_gene: TRBV18; d_gene: NA; CDR3nt: TGTGCCAGCTCGCAGGGTACCGGGGAGCTGTTTTTT; CDR3aa: CASSQGTGELFF
abundance: NA; j_gene: TRBJ2-2; len: 16; v_gene: TRBV27; d_gene: NA; CDR3nt: TGTGCCAGCAGTTTTTCTCGGGGATGGAGCACCGGGGAGCTGTTTTTT; CDR3aa: CASSFSRGWSTGELFF
abundance: NA; j_gene: TRBJ1-1; len: 13; v_gene: TRBV10-2; d_gene: NA; CDR3nt: TGCGCCAGCAGTGGAGCGATGAACACTGAAGCTTTCTTT; CDR3aa: CASSGAMNTEAFF
abundance: NA; j_gene: TRBJ2-1; len: 15; v_gene: TRBV5-1; d_gene: NA; CDR3nt: TGCGCCAGCAGCTTGGCCGGTGGGGGAGTGGAGGTTTGGTTCTTC; CDR3aa: CASSLAGGGVEVWFF
abundance: NA; j_gene: TRBJ1-1; len: 12; v_gene: TRBV27; d_gene: NA; CDR3nt: TGTGCCAGCAGTTGGCCGGGGGCCGAAGCTTTCTTT; CDR3aa: CASSWPGAEAFF
abundance: few; j_gene: TRBJ2-1; len: 14; v_gene: TRBV6-4; d_gene: TRBD2; CDR3nt: TGTGCCAGCAGTTCTAGCGGGGGGGCAGATGAGCAGTTCTTC; CDR3aa: CASSSSGGADEQFF
abundance: NA; j_gene: TRBJ2-1; len: 16; v_gene: TRBV27; d_gene: TRBD2; CDR3nt: TGTGCCAGCAGTTACCCTGGGAGGGGTGTTGACAATGAGCAGTTCTTC; CDR3aa: CASSYPGRGVDNEQFF
abundance: NA; j_gene: TRBJ1-1; len: 14; v_gene: TRBV5-6; d_gene: NA; CDR3nt: TGTGCCAGCAGCTTGATCCAGGGCAACACTGAAGCTTTCTTT; CDR3aa: CASSLIQGNTEAFF
abundance: NA; j_gene: TRBJ2-3; len: 17; v_gene: TRBV5-6; d_gene: NA; CDR3nt: TGTGCCAGCAGCCCTGCGTGGTACGCGAATGCCCTGGGGACGCAGTATTTT; CDR3aa: CASSPAWYANALGTQYF
abundance: NA; j_gene: TRBJ1-1; len: 13; v_gene: TRBV27; d_gene: NA; CDR3nt: TGTGCCAGCAGTTTATCGATGGTAACTGAAGCTTTCTTT; CDR3aa: CASSLSMVTEAFF
abundance: once; j_gene: TRBJ2-3; len: 14; v_gene: TRBV6-4; d_gene: NA; CDR3nt: TGTGCCAGCAGTGACGGGCTAGGAACAGATACGCAGTATTTT; CDR3aa: CASSDGLGTDTQYF
abundance: once; j_gene: TRBJ2-2; len: 18; v_gene: TRBV15; d_gene: TRBD1; CDR3nt: TGTGCCACCAGCGCCGAAGACCGGGACAGGGGTCCGGAGGGGGAGCTGTTTTTT; CDR3aa: CATSAEDRDRGPEGELFF
abundance: few; j_gene: TRBJ2-1; len: 15; v_gene: TRBV7-9; d_gene: TRBD2; CDR3nt: TGTGCCAGCAGCTCGGGACTAGCGGCCTACAATGAGCAGTTCTTC; CDR3aa: CASSSGLAAYNEQFF
abundance: medium-sized; j_gene: TRBJ1-1; len: 16; v_gene: TRBV4-1; d_gene: TRBD1; CDR3nt: TGCGCCAGCAGCCAACCCGGACAGGGGTTAGACACTGAAGCTTTCTTT; CDR3aa: CASSQPGQGLDTEAFF
abundance: NA; j_gene: TRBJ2-7; len: 13; v_gene: TRBV6-6; d_gene: NA; CDR3nt: TGTGCCAGCTCCGAGGGTAGCTCCTACGAGCAGTACTTC; CDR3aa: CASSEGSSYEQYF
abundance: NA; j_gene: TRBJ1-1; len: 14; v_gene: TRBV27; d_gene: NA; CDR3nt: TGTGCCAGCACCAGTTACACGGGGAACACTGAAGCTTTCTTT; CDR3aa: CASTSYTGNTEAFF
abundance: NA; j_gene: TRBJ2-7; len: 10; v_gene: TRBV6-5; d_gene: NA; CDR3nt: TGTGCCAGCAGTGAAGCGCTCGAGTACTTC; CDR3aa: CASSEALEYF
abundance: NA; j_gene: TRBJ1-5; len: 15; v_gene: TRBV5-6; d_gene: NA; CDR3nt: TGTGCCAGCAGTTTGACAGCTCATAGCAATCAGCCCCAGCATTTT; CDR3aa: CASSLTAHSNQPQHF
abundance: NA; j_gene: TRBJ1-2; len: 17; v_gene: TRBV15; d_gene: NA; CDR3nt: TGTGCCACCACCCCCGCCCCCGGGACACAGACTAACTATGGCTACACCTTC; CDR3aa: CATTPAPGTQTNYGYTF
abundance: few; j_gene: TRBJ1-1; len: 13; v_gene: TRBV11-2; d_gene: NA; CDR3nt: TGTGCCAGCAGCCCCCCACTGGGACTCGAAGCTTTCTTT; CDR3aa: CASSPPLGLEAFF
abundance: NA; j_gene: TRBJ1-1; len: 13; v_gene: TRBV19; d_gene: NA; CDR3nt: TGTGCCATTCAAGACGGGGGGAACACTGAAGCTTTCTTT; CDR3aa: CAIQDGGNTEAFF
abundance: NA; j_gene: TRBJ2-3; len: 15; v_gene: TRBV2; d_gene: TRBD2; CDR3nt: TGTGCCAGCAGTGATAGCGGGGGGACCACAGATACGCAGTATTTT; CDR3aa: CASSDSGGTTDTQYF
abundance: NA; j_gene: TRBJ1-1; len: 14; v_gene: TRBV5-1; d_gene: NA; CDR3nt: TGCGCCAGCAGCTGGGGCTCCAGCTACACTGAAGCTTTCTTT; CDR3aa: CASSWGSSYTEAFF
abundance: few; j_gene: TRBJ2-7; len: 11; v_gene: TRBV5-1; d_gene: NA; CDR3nt: TGCGCCAGCAGAGGGGGGTCCGAGCAGTACTTC; CDR3aa: CASRGGSEQYF
abundance: NA; j_gene: TRBJ2-5; len: 17; v_gene: TRBV7-6; d_gene: TRBD1; CDR3nt: TGTGCCAGCAGCGCCACCACCGGGACAGGGGTTCAAGAGACCCAGTACTTC; CDR3aa: CASSATTGTGVQETQYF
abundance: NA; j_gene: TRBJ2-7; len: 15; v_gene: TRBV19; d_gene: TRBD1; CDR3nt: TGTGCCAGTAGTTCCGGGACAGGGAAATCCTCCGAGCAGTACTTC; CDR3aa: CASSSGTGKSSEQYF
abundance: few; j_gene: TRBJ2-2; len: 14; v_gene: TRBV19; d_gene: NA; CDR3nt: TGTGCCAGTATAGAGGGGAGCGGCACCGGGGAGCTGTTTTTT; CDR3aa: CASIEGSGTGELFF
abundance: NA; j_gene: TRBJ2-3; len: 15; v_gene: TRBV10-2; d_gene: TRBD2; CDR3nt: TGCGCCAGCAACCCGCGGGGGGTAGAAGCCGATACGCAGTATTTT; CDR3aa: CASNPRGVEADTQYF